This T cell receptor (beta chain) is from a study of T cell repertoires and HLA-DP antigens. Concerning this clone: Antigen unknown.

Profiled with immunoSEQ multiplex PCR; TCRdb holds only in-frame clones, not every one. Of over 100,000 clones listed, 80% to 95% are singletons. Germline values: CDR1 MNHNS, CDR2 SASEGT. This CDR3 is built from 12 residues. J gave up 9 bases and V 3 bases, and 1 base lay outside the gene matches. Sequencing was performed on CD4+ T cells from PBMCs. The J gene is TRBJ2-3, the V gene TRBV6-1, with 9 bases identical to TRBD1. This receptor was identified in a woman between 18 and 29 years old in good health and CMV-seronegative. The DNA of the CDR3 is TGTGCCAGCAGTGAGGGGACAGGGACGCAGTATTTT. Protein: CASSEGTGTQYF.